Listed below are T cell receptor beta chains from one sample, sequenced in a study of blood T cell repertoires in COVID-19. The data were produced by immunoSEQ multiplex PCR, yet TCRdb's version contains in-frame clones alone and is incomplete. This table holds 90,000 to 130,000 clones, 60% to 80% found once. The sequenced sample was peripheral blood. These receptors originate from a woman over 75 with active or convalescent COVID-19. Each CDR3 is given with its conserved first and last residue.

V gene: TRBV5-1; J gene: TRBJ1-3; CDR3 protein: CASSLKTATSGNTIYF
V gene: TRBV2; J gene: TRBJ1-2; CDR3 protein: CASSEVTEIYGYTF
V gene: TRBV2; J gene: TRBJ1-5; CDR3 protein: CASSGTGENQPQHF
V gene: TRBV2; J gene: TRBJ2-5; CDR3 protein: CAMGTGETQYF
V gene: TRBV4-2; J gene: TRBJ1-1; CDR3 protein: CASSQDRARNTEAFF
V gene: TRBV2; J gene: TRBJ1-2; CDR3 protein: CASRRDESGYTF
V gene: TRBV7-2; J gene: TRBJ1-2; CDR3 protein: CASSLATGYGYTF
V gene: TRBV4-2; J gene: TRBJ2-7; CDR3 protein: CASSQLGGRGYIYEQYF
V gene: TRBV9; J gene: TRBJ2-1; CDR3 protein: CASSVAILAGGKDEQFF
V gene: TRBV5-1; J gene: TRBJ2-5; CDR3 protein: CASSFSGETQYF
V gene: TRBV5-4; J gene: TRBJ2-7; CDR3 protein: CASSSAIAGSYEQYF
V gene: TRBV5-8; J gene: TRBJ2-2; CDR3 protein: CASSPLLGQGFTGELFF
V gene: TRBV5-1; J gene: TRBJ2-3; CDR3 protein: CASRLYSGVDTQYF
V gene: TRBV11-2; J gene: TRBJ2-7; CDR3 protein: CASSLGGIWSYEQYF
V gene: TRBV7-2; J gene: TRBJ2-7; CDR3 protein: CASSYDRTSYEQYF
V gene: TRBV7-9; J gene: TRBJ2-7; CDR3 protein: CASSLGSAVSYEQYF
V gene: TRBV18; J gene: TRBJ1-2; CDR3 protein: CASSPLQGGYGYTF
V gene: TRBV15; J gene: TRBJ1-1; CDR3 protein: CATSPHEAMNTEAFF
V gene: TRBV28; J gene: TRBJ2-7; CDR3 protein: CASSLEHRAHEQYF
V gene: TRBV6-2/TRBV6-3; J gene: TRBJ2-3; CDR3 protein: CASSYASGRVYPDTQYF
V gene: TRBV11-2; J gene: TRBJ1-1; CDR3 protein: CASSYRRENTEAFF
V gene: TRBV29-1; J gene: TRBJ2-7; CDR3 protein: CSVTVSIQRGLNEQYF
V gene: TRBV12-2; J gene: TRBJ1-6; CDR3 protein: CASRTRGKHNSPLHF
V gene: TRBV2; J gene: TRBJ2-3; CDR3 protein: CASSVWDRGEDTQYF
V gene: TRBV19; J gene: TRBJ2-5; CDR3 protein: CASSIGLAGGGETQYF
V gene: TRBV20-1; J gene: TRBJ1-1; CDR3 protein: CSAEGAAEAFF
V gene: TRBV2; J gene: TRBJ2-5; CDR3 protein: CASSQVSGGETQYF
V gene: TRBV27; J gene: TRBJ2-7; CDR3 protein: CARWGQIYEQYF
V gene: TRBV19; J gene: TRBJ2-3; CDR3 protein: CASSMDRDTQYF
V gene: TRBV6-1; J gene: TRBJ2-7; CDR3 protein: CASSEVVGVGYEQYF
V gene: TRBV5-6; J gene: TRBJ1-5; CDR3 protein: CASSQQLGTGGLVNQPQHF
V gene: TRBV19; J gene: TRBJ1-2; CDR3 protein: CAKSSCRDRTNYGYTF
V gene: TRBV7-9; J gene: TRBJ1-2; CDR3 protein: CASSLGGSYGYTF
V gene: TRBV5-1; J gene: TRBJ2-3; CDR3 protein: CASSSTSGAGAFDTQYF
V gene: TRBV7-3; J gene: TRBJ2-2; CDR3 protein: CASSPRQGGTGELFF
V gene: TRBV7-9; J gene: TRBJ2-7; CDR3 protein: CASSLGSRFSYEQYF
V gene: TRBV19; J gene: TRBJ1-2; CDR3 protein: CASSIWGRTGAQDGYTF
V gene: TRBV3-1/TRBV3-2; J gene: TRBJ2-6; CDR3 protein: CASSQRRQGHSGANVLTF
V gene: TRBV6-6; J gene: TRBJ2-1; CDR3 protein: CASSLDGLAGGYEQFF
V gene: TRBV5-1; J gene: TRBJ1-2; CDR3 protein: CASSPRTGDYGYTF
V gene: TRBV28; J gene: TRBJ1-1; CDR3 protein: CASRNRDRDAFF
V gene: TRBV20-1; J gene: TRBJ1-1; CDR3 protein: CSARGAEAFF
V gene: TRBV30; J gene: TRBJ2-2; CDR3 protein: CAWRASGTSGELFF
V gene: TRBV5-4; J gene: TRBJ2-1; CDR3 protein: CASSRGLAGVQGDNEQFF
V gene: TRBV7-8; J gene: TRBJ1-5; CDR3 protein: CASSLTGYSSGNQPQHF
V gene: TRBV11-2; J gene: TRBJ2-1; CDR3 protein: CASSLESDWYNEQFF
V gene: TRBV19; J gene: TRBJ2-1; CDR3 protein: CASVPRGYNEQFF
V gene: TRBV6-2/TRBV6-3; J gene: TRBJ2-7; CDR3 protein: CASSYSTTANVYEQYF
V gene: TRBV14; J gene: TRBJ2-7; CDR3 protein: CASSPQFAGTSGSYEQYF
V gene: TRBV5-4; J gene: TRBJ2-1; CDR3 protein: CASTRSGTSSFDEQFF
V gene: TRBV15; J gene: TRBJ2-6; CDR3 protein: CATSRDWGRRSSGANVLTF
V gene: TRBV27; J gene: TRBJ2-3; CDR3 protein: CASSTQGAWADTQYF
V gene: TRBV5-4; J gene: TRBJ1-2; CDR3 protein: CASSLVTGEGYTF
V gene: TRBV9; J gene: TRBJ2-7; CDR3 protein: CASSVLAGAYEQYF
V gene: TRBV18; J gene: TRBJ2-3; CDR3 protein: CASSNSLAGGPVYF
V gene: TRBV6-4; J gene: TRBJ2-1; CDR3 protein: CASKLTSGSSYNEQFF
V gene: TRBV10-3; J gene: TRBJ2-1; CDR3 protein: CAISEGGSRTYNEQFF
V gene: TRBV9; J gene: TRBJ1-3; CDR3 protein: CASSVAVGNTIYF